The subject of this entry is one T cell receptor beta chain. The sample is drawn from a study of blood T cell repertoires in COVID-19. The wider study: Samples came from the United States, Italy and Spain, spanning acute and convalescent COVID-19.

Per the authors' pipeline: Estimation of nucleated cell counts relied on the amplification of reference gene primers. The protocol was immunoSEQ multiplex PCR, while the TCRdb copy is restricted to in-frame clones and leaves out a portion. The DNA was the basis for D and trimming; V, J and clone size are from that table. Among a few hundred thousand clones listed, 70% to 90% were seen once. V trimming: 4 bases; J trimming: 6 bases; junction bases outside the gene matches: 10. Germline V gene data show CDR1 as SGHKS and CDR2 as YYEKEE (reference sequence). This CDR3 comprises 15 residues. Material: PBMCs or T cells enriched from blood (not recorded which). This clonotype originated in a woman aged 55-69 years who had recovered from COVID-19. The chain joins TRBV5-5 to TRBJ1-5, with 7 bases lining up with TRBD1. The CDR3 region is CASSRDNQGGQPQHF. The CDR3 nucleotides read TGTGCCAGCAGCCGGGACAACCAGGGGGGTCAGCCCCAGCATTTT.